The rows below give T cell receptor beta chains drawn from one sample of a study of regulatory T cells in long-lasting Graves disease. One entry per CDR3 protein, called by TCRdb with MiXCR from the multiplex PCR reads. The profile shows 400,000 to 550,000 distinct CDR3 sequences, approximately 15% of them singletons. The sample was also reused in another study, on T cells in Graves' hyperthyroidism and ophthalmopathy.

This specimen was peripheral blood mononuclear cells (PBMCs), taken at new diagnosis, from a patient treated with antithyroid drugs. The receptors here all came from a woman aged 25 to 45 with Graves disease. Each CDR3 is given without its conserved first and last residue. Fields, in order: D gene, J gene, V gene, CDR3 protein. D genes are given only for firm matches.

>-|TRBJ1-2|TRBV11-2
ASSPGVDSLLGYT
>TRBD2|TRBJ2-1|TRBV20-1
SARVKLAGNLDEQF
>-|TRBJ2-1|TRBV11-3
ASSLMPLANWGALNEQF
>TRBD2|TRBJ2-1|TRBV6-1
ASRGLVENYNEQF
>-|TRBJ2-5|TRBV27
ASRIDPMGTQY
>TRBD2|TRBJ2-3|TRBV7-2
ASSLADRAGEVTDTQY
>-|TRBJ2-3|TRBV11-2
ASSLGGTNTQY
>-|TRBJ1-5|TRBV7-2
ASSLGGFGSQPQH
>TRBD2|TRBJ2-2|TRBV5-1
ASSYAAGGTNTGELF
>TRBD2|TRBJ2-4|TRBV4-1
ASSLFSGIPKNIQY
>TRBD2|TRBJ2-7|TRBV5-1
ASSFTAGGSSSYEQY
>-|TRBJ1-2|TRBV20-1
SARREANYGYT
>TRBD1|TRBJ2-7|TRBV5-1
ASTPPTGGGEQY
>TRBD2|TRBJ2-2|TRBV7-3
ASRLIAGLTGELF